Many counts were recorded for the clone carrying this T cell receptor (beta chain). Its specificity is unknown. TCRdb fed the multiplex PCR reads into MiXCR, producing one record per CDR3 protein. This sample has about 100,000 distinct CDR3 sequences; 21% occur once, and the top ten carry 1% to 1.5%. These data come from a study of breast tumors, draining lymph nodes, adjacent tissues. Regarding the study as a whole: Luminal-like breast cancer showed significantly greater tumor-nontumor repertoire similarity than basal-like breast cancer did. Tumor repertoires ranked between lymph nodes and nontumor tissue in diversity, with V and J gene preferences. Findings are consistent with lymph node origin and intratumoral expansion of most tumor T cells. Data only fit, rather than demonstrated, lymph node origin of most tumor T cells.

The lymph nodes were axillary draining lymph nodes from breast cancer patients. The sequenced sample consisted of axillary lymph node tissue. The clonotype comes from a female donor with breast cancer. Some clones in this sample may be carry-over from other donors' samples.

CDR3: CASSFGFGGAYEQYF. DNA for the CDR3: TGTGCCAGCAGTTTTGGCTTTGGGGGGGCCTACGAGCAGTACTTC. The gene calls are TRBV27 and TRBJ2-7; 7 bases match TRBD2. Germline V gene sequence: CDR1 MNHEY, CDR2 SMNVEV (reference sequence). This CDR3 has 15 residues. The trim removed 3 bases at V and 2 bases at J, leaving 7 bases unmatched.